Listed below are T cell receptor beta chains from one sample, sequenced in a study of cytomegalovirus exposure and HLA in healthy donors. Sequencing used immunoSEQ multiplex PCR; TCRdb keeps in-frame clones, though not all of them. The table lists about 130,000 clones, about 80% of them singletons. Sequencing was done on a sample of PBMCs. The receptors derive from a woman between 45 and 65 years old in good health and CMV-seronegative. CDR3s include the opening cysteine and the closing phenylalanine or tryptophan. The order of the fields is CDR3 DNA, CDR3 protein, D gene, J gene, V gene, clone size. The D gene is left open where the match is weak. Some rows have no size entry. The others give once, few or many, or a class for an expanded clone.

CDR3 DNA: TGTGCCAGCAGCCCGACAGGGACCGGGGAGCTGTTTTTT
CDR3 protein: CASSPTGTGELFF
D gene: TRBD1
J gene: TRBJ2-2
V gene: TRBV9
clone size: NA

CDR3 DNA: TGTGCCAGCAGTTGGACAGGGGCGGACGGCTACACCTTC
CDR3 protein: CASSWTGADGYTF
D gene: TRBD1
J gene: TRBJ1-2
V gene: TRBV27
clone size: NA

CDR3 DNA: TGTGCCAGCAGCCCCATCGGAGGGGTCGAAACTGAAGCTTTCTTT
CDR3 protein: CASSPIGGVETEAFF
D gene: NA
J gene: TRBJ1-1
V gene: TRBV27
clone size: NA

CDR3 DNA: TGTGCCAGCAGCTTCAGGACTAGCGAATCCTACGAGCAGTACTTC
CDR3 protein: CASSFRTSESYEQYF
D gene: TRBD2
J gene: TRBJ2-7
V gene: TRBV7-2
clone size: few

CDR3 DNA: TGTGCCAGCAGTTATGCCGGACAAGCCTACGAGCAGTACTTC
CDR3 protein: CASSYAGQAYEQYF
D gene: NA
J gene: TRBJ2-7
V gene: TRBV6-6
clone size: NA

CDR3 DNA: TGTGCCAGCCTCGGTGGGGGCGACATGAACACTGAAGCTTTCTTT
CDR3 protein: CASLGGGDMNTEAFF
D gene: NA
J gene: TRBJ1-1
V gene: TRBV6-1
clone size: NA

CDR3 DNA: TGTGCCTGGTCCCTGGTGGGGGGTACGTACGAGCAGTACTTC
CDR3 protein: CAWSLVGGTYEQYF
D gene: NA
J gene: TRBJ2-7
V gene: TRBV30
clone size: NA

CDR3 DNA: TGTGCCAGCAGCTTAGATCGGTTTGAAGCTTTCTTT
CDR3 protein: CASSLDRFEAFF
D gene: NA
J gene: TRBJ1-1
V gene: TRBV7-2
clone size: NA

CDR3 DNA: TGTGCCACCAGCAGATACTTGACTCGGGACGAGCAGTACTTC
CDR3 protein: CATSRYLTRDEQYF
D gene: NA
J gene: TRBJ2-7
V gene: TRBV15
clone size: NA

CDR3 DNA: TGCGCCAGCAGCCCTGGTTGGGGACAGCAAGAGACCCAGTACTTC
CDR3 protein: CASSPGWGQQETQYF
D gene: TRBD1
J gene: TRBJ2-5
V gene: TRBV4-3
clone size: NA

CDR3 DNA: TGTGCCATCAGGGGAACCCAGGGAGCGGGTGGCTACACCTTC
CDR3 protein: CAIRGTQGAGGYTF
D gene: NA
J gene: TRBJ1-2
V gene: TRBV10-3
clone size: NA

CDR3 DNA: TGTGCCAGCAGCTTAGAATTCCAGTTCCCCGAAAAACTGTTTTTT
CDR3 protein: CASSLEFQFPEKLFF
D gene: NA
J gene: TRBJ1-4
V gene: TRBV7-8
clone size: NA